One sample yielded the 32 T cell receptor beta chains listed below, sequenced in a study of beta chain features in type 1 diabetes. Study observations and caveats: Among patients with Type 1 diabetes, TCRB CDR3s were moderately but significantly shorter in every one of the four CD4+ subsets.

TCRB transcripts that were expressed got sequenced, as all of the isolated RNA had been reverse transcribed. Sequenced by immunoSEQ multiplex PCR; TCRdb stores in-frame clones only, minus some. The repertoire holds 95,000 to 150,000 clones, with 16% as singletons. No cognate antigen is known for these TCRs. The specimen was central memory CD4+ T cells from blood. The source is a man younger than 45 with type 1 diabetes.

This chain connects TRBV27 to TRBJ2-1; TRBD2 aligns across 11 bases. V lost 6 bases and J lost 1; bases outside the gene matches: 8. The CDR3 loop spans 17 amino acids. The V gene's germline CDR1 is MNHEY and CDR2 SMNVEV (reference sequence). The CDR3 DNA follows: TGTGCCAGCAGCTCAGCTAGCGGGGGGACATCCTACAATGAGCAGTTCTTC. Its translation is CASSSASGGTSYNEQFF.

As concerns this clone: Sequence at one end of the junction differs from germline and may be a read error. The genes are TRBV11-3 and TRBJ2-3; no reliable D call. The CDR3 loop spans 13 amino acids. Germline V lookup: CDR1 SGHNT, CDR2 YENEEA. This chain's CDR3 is CASSSDGTNTQYF. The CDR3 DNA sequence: TGTGCCAGCAGCTCGGACGGCACAAATACGCAGTATTTT.

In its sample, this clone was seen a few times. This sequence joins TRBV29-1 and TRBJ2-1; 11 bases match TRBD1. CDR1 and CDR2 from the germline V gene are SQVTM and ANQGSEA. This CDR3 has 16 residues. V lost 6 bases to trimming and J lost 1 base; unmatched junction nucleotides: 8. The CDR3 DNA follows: TGCAGCGTGAAGCGGACAGGGGGCGCGTCCTACAATGAGCAGTTCTTC. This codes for CSVKRTGGASYNEQFF.

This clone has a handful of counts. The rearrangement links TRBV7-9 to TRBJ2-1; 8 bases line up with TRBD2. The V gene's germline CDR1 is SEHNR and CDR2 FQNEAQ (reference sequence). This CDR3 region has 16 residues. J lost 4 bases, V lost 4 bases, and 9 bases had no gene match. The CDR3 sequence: CASSWPNAGGYNEQFF. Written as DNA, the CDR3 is TGTGCCAGCAGCTGGCCAAACGCGGGAGGATACAATGAGCAGTTCTTC. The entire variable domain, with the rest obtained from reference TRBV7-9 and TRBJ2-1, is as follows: DTGVSQNPRHKITKRGQNVTFRCDPISEHNRLYWYRQTLGQGPEFLTYFQNEAQLEKSRLLSDRFSAERPKGSFSTLEIQRTEQGDSAMYLCASSWPNAGGYNEQFFGPGTRLTVL.

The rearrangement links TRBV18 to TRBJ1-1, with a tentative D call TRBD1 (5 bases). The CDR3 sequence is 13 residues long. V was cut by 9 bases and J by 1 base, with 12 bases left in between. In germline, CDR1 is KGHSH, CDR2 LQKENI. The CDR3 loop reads CASRGGENTEAFF. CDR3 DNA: TGTGCCAGTAGGGGAGGAGAGAACACTGAAGCTTTCTTT.

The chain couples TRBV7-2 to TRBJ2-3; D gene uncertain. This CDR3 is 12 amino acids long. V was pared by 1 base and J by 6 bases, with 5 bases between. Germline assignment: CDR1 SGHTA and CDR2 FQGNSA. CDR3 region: CASSLGWDTQYF. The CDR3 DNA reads TGTGCCAGCAGCTTAGGATGGGATACGCAGTATTTT. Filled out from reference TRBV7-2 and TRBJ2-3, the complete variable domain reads GAGVSQSPSNKVTEKGKDVELRCDPISGHTALYWYRQSLGQGLEFLIYFQGNSAPDKSGLPSDRFSAERTGGSVSTLTIQRTQQEDSAVYLCASSLGWDTQYFGPGTRLTVL.

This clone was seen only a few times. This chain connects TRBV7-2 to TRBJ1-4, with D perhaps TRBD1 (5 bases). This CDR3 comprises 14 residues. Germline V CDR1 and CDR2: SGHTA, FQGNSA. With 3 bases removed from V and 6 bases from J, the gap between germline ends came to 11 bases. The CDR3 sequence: CASSLRGADEKLFF. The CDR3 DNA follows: TGTGCCAGCAGCTTGAGAGGGGCGGATGAAAAACTGTTTTTT.

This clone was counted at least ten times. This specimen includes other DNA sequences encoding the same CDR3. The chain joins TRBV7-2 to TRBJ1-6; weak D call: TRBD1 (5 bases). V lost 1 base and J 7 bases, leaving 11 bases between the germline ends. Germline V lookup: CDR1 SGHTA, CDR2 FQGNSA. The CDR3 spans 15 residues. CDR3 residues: CASSLGGGTNSPLHF. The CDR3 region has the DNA TGTGCCAGCAGCTTAGGGGGCGGGACGAATTCACCCCTCCACTTT.

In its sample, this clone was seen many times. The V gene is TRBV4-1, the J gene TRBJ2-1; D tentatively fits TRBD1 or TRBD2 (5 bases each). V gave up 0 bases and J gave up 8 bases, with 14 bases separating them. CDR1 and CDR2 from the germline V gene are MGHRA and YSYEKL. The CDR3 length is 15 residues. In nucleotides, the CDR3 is TGCGCCAGCAGCCAAGAAAGCCAGGGTAGCGATGAGCAGTTCTTC. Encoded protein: CASSQESQGSDEQFF.

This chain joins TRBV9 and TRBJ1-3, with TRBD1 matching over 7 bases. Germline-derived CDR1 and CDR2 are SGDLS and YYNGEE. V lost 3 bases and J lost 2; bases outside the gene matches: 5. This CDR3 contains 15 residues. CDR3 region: CASSERDRAGNTIYF. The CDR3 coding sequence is TGTGCCAGCAGCGAGCGGGACAGAGCTGGAAACACCATATATTTT.

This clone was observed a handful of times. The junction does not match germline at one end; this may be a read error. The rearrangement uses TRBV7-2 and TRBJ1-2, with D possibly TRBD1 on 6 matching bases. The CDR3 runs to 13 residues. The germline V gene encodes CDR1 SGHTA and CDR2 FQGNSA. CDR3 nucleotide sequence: TGTGCCAGCAGCTTAGGCCGGGACACTTGGTTCTTCTTC. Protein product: CASSLGRDTWFFF.

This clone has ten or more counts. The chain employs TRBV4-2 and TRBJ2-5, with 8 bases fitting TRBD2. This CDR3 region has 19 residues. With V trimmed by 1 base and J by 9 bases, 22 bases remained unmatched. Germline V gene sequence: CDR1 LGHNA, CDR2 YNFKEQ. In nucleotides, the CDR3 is TGTGCCAGCAGCCAAGGAACGGGTACGATGGAGGCGAGGCGGGGGGCCCAGTACTTC. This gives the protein CASSQGTGTMEARRGAQYF.

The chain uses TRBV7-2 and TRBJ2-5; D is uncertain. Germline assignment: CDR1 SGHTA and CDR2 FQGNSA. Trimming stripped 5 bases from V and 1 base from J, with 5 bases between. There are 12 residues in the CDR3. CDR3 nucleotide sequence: TGTGCCAGCAGCGCCCGCCAAGAGACCCAGTACTTC. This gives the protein CASSARQETQYF.

The DNA for the CDR3 is TGTGCCAGCAGGTCGGGAAATTTATGGAATGAGCAGTTCTTC. Translated: CASRSGNLWNEQFF. This chain joins TRBV14 and TRBJ2-1; weak D call: TRBD2 (5 bases). The CDR3 consists of 14 residues. CDR1 is SGHDN, CDR2 FVKESK, per germline. The germline V and J ends were trimmed by 6 bases and 7 bases, with 16 bases remaining between them.

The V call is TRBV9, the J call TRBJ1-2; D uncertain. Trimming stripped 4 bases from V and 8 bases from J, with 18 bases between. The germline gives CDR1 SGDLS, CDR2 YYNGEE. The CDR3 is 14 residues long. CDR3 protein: CASSSRTETGGYTF. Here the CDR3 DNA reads TGTGCCAGCAGCTCACGGACCGAGACTGGCGGCTACACCTTC.

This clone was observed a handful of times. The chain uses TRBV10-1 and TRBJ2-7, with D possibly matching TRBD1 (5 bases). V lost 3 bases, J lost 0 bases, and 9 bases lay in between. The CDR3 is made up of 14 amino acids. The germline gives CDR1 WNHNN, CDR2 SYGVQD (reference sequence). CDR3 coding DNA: TGCGCCAGCAGTGACCACAGGAGCTCCTACGAGCAGTACTTC. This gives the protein CASSDHRSSYEQYF.

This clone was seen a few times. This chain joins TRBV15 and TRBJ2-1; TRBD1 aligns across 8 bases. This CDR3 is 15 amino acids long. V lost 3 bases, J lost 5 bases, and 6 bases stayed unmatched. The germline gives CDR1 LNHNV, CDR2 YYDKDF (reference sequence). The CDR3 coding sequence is TGTGCCACCAGCAGGCGGACAGGGCGAAACAATGAGCAGTTCTTC. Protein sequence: CATSRRTGRNNEQFF.

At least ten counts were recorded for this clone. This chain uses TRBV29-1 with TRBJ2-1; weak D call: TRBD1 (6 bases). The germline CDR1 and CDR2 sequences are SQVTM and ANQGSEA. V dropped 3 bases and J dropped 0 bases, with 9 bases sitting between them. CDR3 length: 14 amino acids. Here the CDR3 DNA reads TGCAGCGTTGAGGGGGCTAGCTCCTACAATGAGCAGTTCTTC. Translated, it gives CSVEGASSYNEQFF.

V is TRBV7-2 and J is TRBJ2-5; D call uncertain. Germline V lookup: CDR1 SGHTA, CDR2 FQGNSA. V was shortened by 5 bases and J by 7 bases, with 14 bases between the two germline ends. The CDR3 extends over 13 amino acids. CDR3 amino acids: CASSPDSTRTQYF. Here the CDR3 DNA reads TGTGCCAGCAGCCCCGACTCAACGAGGACCCAGTACTTC. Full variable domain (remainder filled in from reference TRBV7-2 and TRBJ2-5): GAGVSQSPSNKVTEKGKDVELRCDPISGHTALYWYRQSLGQGLEFLIYFQGNSAPDKSGLPSDRFSAERTGGSVSTLTIQRTQQEDSAVYLCASSPDSTRTQYFGPGTRLLVL.

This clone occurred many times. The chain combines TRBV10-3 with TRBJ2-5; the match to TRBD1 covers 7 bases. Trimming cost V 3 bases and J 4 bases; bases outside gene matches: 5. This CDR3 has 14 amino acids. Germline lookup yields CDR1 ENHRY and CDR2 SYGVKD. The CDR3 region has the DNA TGTGCCATCAGTGATCGACAGGGAAGAGAGACCCAGTACTTC. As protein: CAISDRQGRETQYF.

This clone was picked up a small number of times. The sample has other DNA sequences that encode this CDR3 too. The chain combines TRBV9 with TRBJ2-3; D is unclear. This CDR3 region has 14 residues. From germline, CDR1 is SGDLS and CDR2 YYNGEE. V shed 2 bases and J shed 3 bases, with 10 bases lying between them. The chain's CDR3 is CASSVVSRTDTQYF. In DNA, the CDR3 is TGTGCCAGCAGCGTGGTAAGCAGGACAGATACGCAGTATTTT.

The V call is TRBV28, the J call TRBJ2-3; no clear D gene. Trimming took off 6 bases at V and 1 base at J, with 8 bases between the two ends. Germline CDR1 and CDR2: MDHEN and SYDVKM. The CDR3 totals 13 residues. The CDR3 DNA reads TGTGCCAGCAGGCTGCCAGGCACAGATACGCAGTATTTT. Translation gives CASRLPGTDTQYF. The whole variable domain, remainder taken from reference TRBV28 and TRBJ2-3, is DVKVTQSSRYLVKRTGEKVFLECVQDMDHENMFWYRQDPGLGLRLIYFSYDVKMKEKGDIPEGYSVSREKKERFSLILESASTNQTSMYLCASRLPGTDTQYFGPGTRLTVL.

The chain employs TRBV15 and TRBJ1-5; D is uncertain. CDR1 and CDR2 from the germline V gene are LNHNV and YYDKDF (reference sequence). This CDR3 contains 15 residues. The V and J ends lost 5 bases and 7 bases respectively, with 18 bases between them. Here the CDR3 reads CATSEDRIRGQPQHF. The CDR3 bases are TGTGCCACCAGCGAGGACCGGATCCGAGGACAGCCCCAGCATTTT.

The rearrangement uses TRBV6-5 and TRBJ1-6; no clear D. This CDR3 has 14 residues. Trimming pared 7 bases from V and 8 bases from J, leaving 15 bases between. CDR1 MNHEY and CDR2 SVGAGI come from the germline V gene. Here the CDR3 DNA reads TGTGCCAGCACCTCCGAGGGCTTGGATTCACCCCTCCACTTT. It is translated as CASTSEGLDSPLHF.

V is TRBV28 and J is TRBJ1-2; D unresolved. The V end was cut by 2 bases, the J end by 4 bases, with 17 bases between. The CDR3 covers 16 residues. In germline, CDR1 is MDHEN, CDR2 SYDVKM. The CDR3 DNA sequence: TGTGCCAGCAGTTTAAGTGGGCTTTCCGAAGCCTATGGCTACACCTTC. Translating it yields CASSLSGLSEAYGYTF.

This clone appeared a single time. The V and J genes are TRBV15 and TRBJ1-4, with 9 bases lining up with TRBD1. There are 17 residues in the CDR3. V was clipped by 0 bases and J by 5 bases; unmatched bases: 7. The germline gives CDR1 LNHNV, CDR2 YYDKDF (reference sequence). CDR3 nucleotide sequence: TGTGCCACCAGCAGAGAACCGGACAGGGGAAGAAATGAAAAACTGTTTTTT. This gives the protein CATSREPDRGRNEKLFF.

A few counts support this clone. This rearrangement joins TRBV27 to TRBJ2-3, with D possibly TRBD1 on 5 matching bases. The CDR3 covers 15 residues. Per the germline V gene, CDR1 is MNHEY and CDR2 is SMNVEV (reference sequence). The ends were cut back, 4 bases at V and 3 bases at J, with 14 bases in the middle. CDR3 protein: CASSYIAGPTDTQYF. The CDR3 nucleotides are TGTGCCAGCAGTTACATAGCAGGGCCAACAGATACGCAGTATTTT.

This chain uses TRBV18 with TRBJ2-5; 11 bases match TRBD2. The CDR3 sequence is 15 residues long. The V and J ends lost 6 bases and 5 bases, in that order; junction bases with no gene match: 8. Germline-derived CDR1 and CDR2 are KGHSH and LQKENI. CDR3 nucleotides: TGTGCCAGCTCGCCGGGACTAGCGGAAGGGGAGACCCAGTACTTC. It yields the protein CASSPGLAEGETQYF.

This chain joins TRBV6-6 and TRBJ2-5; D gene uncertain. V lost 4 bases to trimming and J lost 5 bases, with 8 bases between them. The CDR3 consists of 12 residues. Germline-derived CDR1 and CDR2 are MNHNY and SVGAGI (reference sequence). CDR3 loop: CASSLRGETQYF. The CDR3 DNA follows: TGTGCCAGCAGTTTGAGAGGCGAGACCCAGTACTTC.

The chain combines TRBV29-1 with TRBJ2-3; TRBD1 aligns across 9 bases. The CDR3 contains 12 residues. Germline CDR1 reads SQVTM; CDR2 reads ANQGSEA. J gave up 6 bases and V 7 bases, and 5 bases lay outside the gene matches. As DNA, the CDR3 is TGCAGCGCGGACAGGGGTGGTGATACGCAGTATTTT. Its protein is CSADRGGDTQYF.

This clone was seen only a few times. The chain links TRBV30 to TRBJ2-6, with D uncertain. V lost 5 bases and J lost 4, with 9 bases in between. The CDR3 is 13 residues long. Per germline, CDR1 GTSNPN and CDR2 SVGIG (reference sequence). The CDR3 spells CAWARAGANVLTF. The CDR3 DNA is TGTGCCTGGGCACGGGCCGGGGCCAACGTCCTGACTTTC.

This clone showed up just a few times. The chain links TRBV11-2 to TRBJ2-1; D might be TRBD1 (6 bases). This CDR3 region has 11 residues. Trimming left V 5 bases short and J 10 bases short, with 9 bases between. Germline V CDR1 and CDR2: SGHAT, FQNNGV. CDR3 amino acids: CASSRTEEQFF. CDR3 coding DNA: TGTGCCAGCAGCAGGACAGAGGAGCAGTTCTTC.